Ten or more counts support the clone carrying this T cell receptor beta chain. What it binds is unknown. TCRdb re-derived calls from the RT-PCR reads in MiXCR, one entry per CDR3 protein. The sample lists almost 250,000 distinct CDR3 sequences; 10% to 15% were seen once. These data come from a study of response to subunit inactivated influenza vaccine. Overall study results and limits: T cells newly recruited by each seasonal influenza vaccination are few, the authors suggested.

The CDR3 is made up of 15 amino acids. Germline lookup yields CDR1 DFQATT and CDR2 SNEGSKA (reference sequence). Trimming pared 0 bases from V and 2 bases from J, leaving 14 bases between. This clonotype originated in a man between 45 and 60 years old who received an inactivated influenza vaccine. The chain carries TRBV20-1 and TRBJ2-7; unclear D gene. The specimen was non-naive T cells sorted from PBMCs, collected approximately 15 days before vaccination. CDR3 loop: CSARDHSSRTYEQYF. CDR3 DNA: TGCAGTGCTAGAGATCACTCCTCCCGAACCTACGAGCAGTACTTC.